Each of the 20 T cell receptor beta chains below was sequenced from the same sample in a study of T cells in tumors after PD-1 blockade. Clones were sequenced by immunoSEQ multiplex PCR, and TCRdb holds only the in-frame ones, with some missing. Of a few thousand clones in the sample, around 62% are singletons; the top ten hold about 65%. Sequencing was performed on tumor tissue, taken after anti-PD-1 treatment. Source of these receptors: a human donor with cutaneous squamous cell carcinoma.

The rearrangement uses TRBV6-6 and TRBJ1-1; D gene ambiguous. Germline V CDR1 and CDR2: MNHNY, SVGAGI (reference sequence). V gave up 5 bases and J gave up 3 bases, with 13 bases separating them. The CDR3 spans 14 residues. The CDR3 sequence: CASSDQASHTEAFF. DNA of the CDR3: TGTGCCAGCAGTGACCAGGCCAGCCACACTGAAGCTTTCTTT.

This sequence joins TRBV13 and TRBJ2-1; TRBD1 aligns across 8 bases. This CDR3 comprises 17 residues. CDR1 is PRHDT and CDR2 is FYEKMQ in the germline V gene (reference sequence). Trimming removed 4 bases from V and 3 bases from J; junction bases left unmatched: 11. In DNA form, the CDR3 reads TGTGCCAGCAGCTACTCAGGACAGGGTGGGTACTACAATGAGCAGTTCTTC. This codes for CASSYSGQGGYYNEQFF.

The chain has TRBV7-2 and TRBJ2-3, with 7 bases aligning to TRBD1. The V and J ends lost 5 bases and 6 bases, in that order; junction bases with no gene match: 2. Germline CDR1 and CDR2: SGHTA and FQGNSA. The CDR3 has 12 amino acids. This chain's CDR3 is CASSAQGDTQYF. CDR3 sequence (DNA): TGTGCCAGCAGCGCACAGGGGGATACGCAGTATTTT.

This clone was recorded a few times. The chain couples TRBV3-1 (or the pseudogene TRBV3-2) to TRBJ1-6; 7 bases line up with TRBD1. Germline V lookup: CDR1 LGHDT, CDR2 YNNKEL (reference sequence). CDR3 size: 14 residues. The V and J ends lost 4 bases and 6 bases, in that order; junction bases with no gene match: 3. The DNA of the CDR3 is TGTGCCAGCAGCCCCAGGGACAGTAATTCACCCCTCCACTTT. The encoded protein is CASSPRDSNSPLHF.

In this sample, this clone is medium-sized. The chain couples TRBV6-5 to TRBJ2-5; D not certain. The germline gives CDR1 MNHEY, CDR2 SVGAGI. The V and J ends lost 6 bases and 0 bases respectively, with 14 bases between them. The CDR3 sequence is 15 residues long. This CDR3 is CASSRGFPYQETQYF. The CDR3 DNA follows: TGTGCCAGCAGCCGCGGTTTCCCTTACCAAGAGACCCAGTACTTC.

J is TRBJ1-5 and V is TRBV9; D possibly corresponds to TRBD1 (6 bases). Germline assignment: CDR1 SGDLS and CDR2 YYNGEE. V was cut by 0 bases and J by 11 bases, with 15 bases left in between. This CDR3 comprises 14 residues. The CDR3 spells CASSVGSQGEAQHF. The CDR3 nucleotides are TGTGCCAGCAGCGTAGGCTCACAGGGCGAGGCCCAGCATTTT. Full variable domain (outside the CDR3, taken from reference TRBV9 and TRBJ1-5): DSGVTQTPKHLITATGQRVTLRCSPRSGDLSVYWYQQSLDQGLQFLIQYYNGEERAKGNILERFSAQQFPDLHSELNLSSLELGDSALYFCASSVGSQGEAQHFGDGTRLSIL.

V gene TRBV28 combines with J gene TRBJ2-7; 7 nucleotides line up with TRBD1. The germline gives CDR1 MDHEN, CDR2 SYDVKM. Trimming at V came to 5 bases and at J to 3 bases, leaving 7 bases not matched to a gene. The CDR3 loop spans 14 amino acids. In DNA, the CDR3 is TGTGCCAGCAGTCCGAGGACAGGACTCTACGAGCAGTACTTC. Protein product: CASSPRTGLYEQYF.

In this sample, this clone is medium-sized. The chain links TRBV29-1 to TRBJ2-1; D is possibly TRBD2 (6 bases). CDR1 is SQVTM, CDR2 ANQGSEA, per germline. The ends were cut back, 3 bases at V and 0 bases at J, with 12 bases in the middle. The CDR3 consists of 15 residues. The CDR3 DNA follows: TGCAGCGTTGAGGGAGGCGGGCGCTCCTACAATGAGCAGTTCTTC. It translates to CSVEGGGRSYNEQFF.

The V gene is TRBV27, the J gene TRBJ2-1; 7 nucleotides align to TRBD2. The CDR3 contains 16 residues. The ends lost 2 bases at V and 3 bases at J; junction bases unmatched: 7. CDR1 MNHEY and CDR2 SMNVEV come from the germline V gene (reference sequence). CDR3 region: CASSLMAGEFYNEQFF. The CDR3 nucleotides are TGTGCCAGCAGTTTAATGGCGGGGGAGTTCTACAATGAGCAGTTCTTC.

The chain carries TRBV4-2 and TRBJ1-6; 8 bases are shared with TRBD1. Trimming took 2 bases from V and 12 from J; bases not matched to a gene: 15. CDR3 length: 17 amino acids. Germline V lookup: CDR1 LGHNA, CDR2 YNFKEQ. In nucleotides, the CDR3 is TGTGCCAGCAGCCAATTCGACCTACAGGGGGATACAGAACCCCTCCACTTT. This translates into CASSQFDLQGDTEPLHF.

The sample holds a few counts of this clone. This rearrangement joins TRBV10-2 to TRBJ1-2; TRBD1 matches at 7 bases. The V segment lost 3 bases and the J segment 5 bases; nucleotides outside the gene matches: 3. This CDR3 has 13 residues. CDR1 WSHSY and CDR2 SAAADI come from the germline V gene. CDR3 amino acids: CASSETGEYGYTF. The CDR3 nucleotides are TGCGCCAGCAGTGAAACAGGGGAGTATGGCTACACCTTC.

This clone came up a few times. V usage is TRBV7-9 and J usage is TRBJ2-5; D remains ambiguous. Germline V gene data show CDR1 as SEHNR and CDR2 as FQNEAQ (reference sequence). The CDR3 totals 14 residues. V gave up 2 bases and J gave up 3 bases, with 10 bases separating them. Here the CDR3 reads CASSLSNQEETQYF. DNA of the CDR3: TGTGCCAGCAGCTTATCGAACCAGGAAGAGACCCAGTACTTC.

The DNA of the CDR3 is TGCGCCAGCAGCCAGGGGCTATCGAAAGAGACCCAGTACTTC. As protein: CASSQGLSKETQYF. V is TRBV5-1 and J is TRBJ2-5; perhaps TRBD1 as D (6 bases). The ends were cut back, 4 bases at V and 3 bases at J, with 13 bases in the middle. The length of the CDR3 is 14 residues. CDR1 is SGHRS, CDR2 YFSETQ, per germline.

This clone came up once. In nucleotides, the CDR3 is TGCGCCAGCAGCCAGTCCGGGACTAGCGGGGGGGCCGGGGCCAAAAACATTCAGTACTTC. Protein sequence: CASSQSGTSGGAGAKNIQYF. The rearrangement uses TRBV4-1 and TRBJ2-4; 16 bases are shared with TRBD2. The V gene's germline CDR1 is MGHRA and CDR2 YSYEKL. J lost 1 base, V lost 3 bases, and 9 bases had no gene match. The CDR3 totals 20 residues.

This chain connects TRBV7-9 to TRBJ2-7, with 10 bases identical to TRBD2. Trimming removed 5 bases from V and 7 bases from J; junction bases left unmatched: 5. The germline CDR1 and CDR2 sequences are SEHNR and FQNEAQ (reference sequence). The CDR3 has 13 amino acids. The CDR3 spells CASSLSGGLEQYF. CDR3 bases: TGTGCCAGCAGCCTTAGCGGGGGGTTAGAGCAGTACTTC.

The chain uses TRBV7-9 and TRBJ2-3; perhaps TRBD1 as D (5 bases). Germline loops: CDR1 SEHNR, CDR2 FQNEAQ (reference sequence). Trimming stripped 3 bases from V and 4 bases from J, with 8 bases between. The CDR3 is 13 amino acids. The CDR3: CASSFQGADTQYF. CDR3 in DNA: TGTGCCAGCAGCTTTCAGGGCGCAGATACGCAGTATTTT.

This clone was counted a few times. The CDR3 spells CASATAGGGHNEQFF. In nucleotides, the CDR3 is TGTGCCAGCGCCACCGCGGGGGGAGGTCACAATGAGCAGTTCTTC. This rearrangement joins TRBV6-5 to TRBJ2-1; 8 bases line up with TRBD2. The germline CDR1 and CDR2 sequences are MNHEY and SVGAGI. Trimming took 8 bases from V and 5 from J; bases not matched to a gene: 11. The CDR3 runs to 15 residues.

The rearrangement links TRBV5-1 to TRBJ2-7, with no clear D. This CDR3 contains 11 residues. Germline CDR1 reads SGHRS; CDR2 reads YFSETQ. V was clipped by 3 bases and J by 1 base, with 2 bases between them. The CDR3 region has the DNA TGCGCCAGCAGCTCATCCTACGAGCAGTACTTC. It codes for CASSSSYEQYF.

The chain is built from TRBV27 and TRBJ1-1, with D perhaps matching TRBD1 (5 bases). Germline V CDR1 and CDR2: MNHEY, SMNVEV (reference sequence). This CDR3 contains 13 residues. Trimming removed 6 bases at V and 0 bases at J, with 8 bases between. The CDR3 protein is CASRGRMNTEAFF. The CDR3 DNA follows: TGTGCCAGCAGGGGACGGATGAACACTGAAGCTTTCTTT.

This chain uses TRBV6-5 with TRBJ2-7, with D uncertain. Trimming removed 7 bases from V and 7 bases from J, with 20 bases in between. The CDR3 is made up of 14 amino acids. From germline, CDR1 is MNHEY and CDR2 SVGAGI. CDR3 residues: CASKAGRLVDEQYF. The CDR3, as DNA: TGTGCCAGCAAGGCAGGCCGTCTGGTGGATGAGCAGTACTTC.